The present entry profiles one T cell receptor (beta chain) with its context. No antigen is known for it. Every subset's genomic DNA went evenly onto several immunoSEQ plates. Under the authors' procedure: Junction-only sequences without quality scores came from ImmunoSEQ, so filtering differed. Only in-frame clones appear in the TCRdb table, and some are missing; sequencing was by immunoSEQ multiplex PCR. V and J calls plus clone size are reproduced from that table; the DNA served to infer D and trimming. The sample consists of fewer than 1.4 million clones, 78% of them appearing once. CDR3 length equals 14 residues. V was shortened by 3 bases and J by 0 bases, with 7 bases between the two germline ends. CDR1 is SGHNT, CDR2 YYREEE, per germline (reference sequence). The data originate from a study of shared clonotypes between healthy human individuals. The study separated CD4+ cells into CD45RA+ naive and CD45RA-negative memory subsets.

Study-level points and caveats: The study found lower generation probabilities in non-shared clonotypes than in those shared by all four donors.

The chain joins TRBV5-4 to TRBJ1-3, with D hard to call. This TCR derives from a man between 18 and 35 years old in good health. Some clones in this sample may be carry-over from other donors' samples. Sample: memory CD4+ T cells from PBMCs. Subset described: CD45RA-negative fraction. The CDR3 loop reads CASSSRSSGNTIYF. The CDR3 DNA follows: TGTGCCAGCAGCTCCAGAAGCTCTGGAAACACCATATATTTT.